Following are 10 T cell receptor beta chains from one sample sequenced in a study of monozygotic twins with cystic fibrosis. Repertoires were generated with immunoSEQ multiplex PCR, while TCRdb's copy carries only in-frame clones and drops some. Counted here are around 9,100 clones, over 98% occurring once; the ten biggest clones make up 0.2% to 0.25%. Material for sequencing was blood. These receptors came from a girl aged 2-10 years with cystic fibrosis.

The chain couples TRBV5-1 to TRBJ2-7; D not resolved. This CDR3 is built from 14 residues. Germline V gives CDR1 SGHRS, CDR2 YFSETQ. V was cut by 0 bases and J by 5 bases, with 12 bases left in between. The CDR3 sequence is CASSLGHPSDEQYF. CDR3 sequence (DNA): TGCGCCAGCAGCTTGGGACATCCCTCTGACGAGCAGTACTTC.

The chain employs TRBV27 and TRBJ2-3; D remains ambiguous. Trimming pared 3 bases from V and 3 bases from J, leaving 10 bases between. This CDR3 has 14 residues. Looked up from germline, CDR1 is MNHEY and CDR2 is SMNVEV (reference sequence). The CDR3 bases are TGTGCCAGCAGTTTCTTGGCGCAGACAGATACGCAGTATTTT. This translates into CASSFLAQTDTQYF.

This chain connects TRBV25-1 to TRBJ1-2; D remains unclear. Looked up from germline, CDR1 is MGHDK and CDR2 is SYGVNS. Trimming stripped 1 base from V and 10 bases from J, with 25 bases between. This CDR3 region has 17 residues. CDR3 sequence reads: CASSELARGKSGVYYTF. Written as DNA, the CDR3 is TGTGCCAGCAGTGAATTGGCCCGTGGCAAAAGTGGGGTCTACTACACCTTC.

The V and J genes are TRBV19 and TRBJ2-3, with D maybe TRBD1 (5 bases). The germline V gene encodes CDR1 LNHDA and CDR2 SQIVND (reference sequence). V was pared by 2 bases and J by 0 bases, with 15 bases between. This CDR3 region has 17 residues. CDR3: CASSISDSEPSTDTQYF. CDR3 sequence (DNA): TGTGCCAGTAGTATAAGTGACAGTGAACCTAGCACAGATACGCAGTATTTT.

CDR3: CASSLDGATGELFF. In DNA, the CDR3 is TGTGCCAGCAGCTTAGATGGAGCCACCGGGGAGCTGTTTTTT. The chain joins TRBV11-2 to TRBJ2-2; D gene uncertain. The CDR3 has 14 amino acids. Germline-derived CDR1 and CDR2 are SGHAT and FQNNGV. V shed 0 bases and J shed 4 bases, with 6 bases lying between them.

The chain uses TRBV6-6 and TRBJ2-7, with D maybe TRBD1 (6 bases). CDR1 and CDR2 from the germline V gene are MNHNY and SVGAGI (reference sequence). The V and J ends lost 5 bases and 5 bases respectively, with 16 bases between them. The CDR3 sequence is 14 residues long. CDR3 coding DNA: TGTGCCAGCAGTCCCCTGACAGGAGGCAACGAGCAGTACTTC. Protein sequence: CASSPLTGGNEQYF.

The J gene is TRBJ1-5, the V gene TRBV5-5, with unresolved D. The germline V and J ends were trimmed by 1 base and 7 bases, with 15 bases remaining between them. The CDR3 sequence is 15 residues long. CDR1 and CDR2 (germline): SGHKS, YYEKEE (reference sequence). The CDR3 bases are TGTGCCAGCAGCTTGCGCGGGATTTGGGGACAGCCCCAGCATTTT. This sequence encodes CASSLRGIWGQPQHF.

The V and J genes are TRBV9 and TRBJ1-3; weak D call: TRBD1 (5 bases). The CDR3 consists of 15 residues. Trimming stripped 0 bases from V and 0 bases from J, with 7 bases between. CDR1 is SGDLS and CDR2 is YYNGEE in the germline V gene. CDR3 protein: CASSVGGTSGNTIYF. For the CDR3, the DNA is TGTGCCAGCAGCGTAGGGGGGACCTCTGGAAACACCATATATTTT.

CDR3 DNA sequence: TGCGCCAGCAGCCAAATGAGGGATTTGTACGAGCAGTACTTC. This encodes CASSQMRDLYEQYF. V and J are TRBV4-3 and TRBJ2-7; D might be TRBD2 (5 bases). Trimming removed 2 bases at V and 4 bases at J, with 12 bases between. The CDR3 totals 14 residues. Germline V CDR1 and CDR2: LGHNA, YSLEER.

The J gene is TRBJ2-5, the V gene TRBV18; 8 nucleotides match TRBD1. Per the germline V gene, CDR1 is KGHSH and CDR2 is LQKENI. Trimming cost V 3 bases and J 4 bases; bases outside gene matches: 7. The CDR3 totals 15 residues. CDR3 DNA: TGTGCCAGCTCACCTAACCGACAGGGGCGAGAGACCCAGTACTTC. Its protein product is CASSPNRQGRETQYF.